A selection of T cell receptor beta chains follows, all from one sample in a study of blood T cell repertoires in COVID-19. Assay: immunoSEQ multiplex PCR; the TCRdb copy retains only in-frame clones and omits some. The sample lists more than 90,000 clones; 82% were seen once. The sequencing sample was made of peripheral blood. The receptors shown here come from a man between 70 and 80 years old with acute or convalescent COVID-19. CDR3s include the opening cysteine and the closing phenylalanine or tryptophan. Fields, in order: CDR3 length, J gene, clone size, D gene, V gene, CDR3 DNA, CDR3 protein. The D gene is left open where the match is weak. Rows give clone size only sometimes, using once, few, many, or a class for an expanded clone.

13,TRBJ1-6,.,.,TRBV28,TGTGCCAGCAGTCGGGTCGCGAATTCACCCCTCCACTTT,CASSRVANSPLHF
15,TRBJ1-5,.,TRBD1,TRBV2,TGTGCCAGCAGTACCGCAGGGGGCGATAATCAGCCCCAGCATTTT,CASSTAGGDNQPQHF
14,TRBJ2-7,.,.,TRBV2,TGTGCCACCACGAAGGCGGAAAGCTCCTACGAGCAGTACTTC,CATTKAESSYEQYF
13,TRBJ2-5,.,TRBD1,TRBV5-1,TGCGCCAGCAGCCCGACAGGGGCAGAGACCCAGTACTTC,CASSPTGAETQYF
23,TRBJ2-7,.,TRBD2,TRBV5-1,TGCGCCAGCAGCCTCGGGACTAGCGGGGGACCGGGGGCTGATGAGTTCCGAGGGGGCAAGCAGTACTTC,CASSLGTSGGPGADEFRGGKQYF
14,TRBJ2-7,.,TRBD2,TRBV5-1,TGCGCCAGCAGCTCCACTAGCGTCTCCTACGAGCAGTACTTC,CASSSTSVSYEQYF
14,TRBJ2-7,few,.,TRBV2,TGTGCCAGCATGTGGGCCCCCAAAGGCTACGAGCAGTACTTC,CASMWAPKGYEQYF
13,TRBJ1-2,.,.,TRBV6-8,TGTGCCAGCACCATACAGGGAAAGGGCGGCTACACCTTC,CASTIQGKGGYTF
14,TRBJ1-3,.,TRBD1,TRBV9,TGTGCCAGCAGCGCGACAGGGGGCAGCGACACCATATATTTT,CASSATGGSDTIYF
15,TRBJ1-1,.,.,TRBV5-1,TGCGCCAGCAGCTTGTCCACGGTCATGAACACTGAAGCTTTCTTT,CASSLSTVMNTEAFF
18,TRBJ1-4,.,TRBD1,TRBV7-2,TGTGCCAGCAGCAAACGACAGGGAAGGGCCCCAACTAATGAAAAACTGTTTTTT,CASSKRQGRAPTNEKLFF
16,TRBJ1-6,.,TRBD1,TRBV7-9,TGTGCCAGCAGCTTCCAGGGGGCGGGTGATAATTCACCCCTCCACTTT,CASSFQGAGDNSPLHF
11,TRBJ1-1,.,.,TRBV7-2,TGTGCCAGCCGTATGGGGGGGTCAGCTTTCTTT,CASRMGGSAFF
14,TRBJ1-1,.,.,TRBV19,TGTGCCAGTAGTCTTCAGAGTTCGGGGACTGAAGCTTTCTTT,CASSLQSSGTEAFF
16,TRBJ1-5,.,.,TRBV30,TGTGCCTGGAGTGTACCGGGCAGGGGCAGCAATCAGCCCCAGCATTTT,CAWSVPGRGSNQPQHF
14,TRBJ2-2,few,TRBD2,TRBV7-2,TGTGCCAGCAACCTAGCGGGCTCAGTCGGGGAGCTGTTTTTT,CASNLAGSVGELFF
15,TRBJ2-7,once,TRBD1,TRBV11-2,TGTGCCAGCAGAGATGCCGGGACAGGGGTCTACGAGCAGTACTTC,CASRDAGTGVYEQYF
15,TRBJ1-5,few,.,TRBV2,TGTGCCAGCAGTGAAGAGAACACCGGCGGGCAGCCCCAGCATTTT,CASSEENTGGQPQHF
16,TRBJ2-7,.,TRBD2,TRBV3-1/TRBV3-2,TGTGCCAGCAGCCAAGATCCAGCGGGGGTCTCCGGCGAGCAGTACTTC,CASSQDPAGVSGEQYF
15,TRBJ1-3,once,TRBD1,TRBV5-1,TGCGCCAGCAGCCGAGAGACAGGGGACGGGGACACCATATATTTT,CASSRETGDGDTIYF
15,TRBJ1-6,.,TRBD1,TRBV25-1,TGTGCCAGCAGTGAGGGGGACAGAGATAATTCACCCCTCCACTTT,CASSEGDRDNSPLHF
15,TRBJ2-7,.,.,TRBV5-1,TGCGCCAGCAGCTTGTCTGGGGCGCGATCCTACGAGCAGTACTTC,CASSLSGARSYEQYF
15,TRBJ2-1,.,TRBD1,TRBV5-4,TGTGCCAGCAGCCCTGGACAGGGATCTTTTGGTGAGCAGTTCTTC,CASSPGQGSFGEQFF
16,TRBJ2-7,.,TRBD2,TRBV15,TGTGCCACCAGCAGGCTTCTAGCGGGAGGGCCTGGCGAGCAGTACTTC,CATSRLLAGGPGEQYF
14,TRBJ1-2,.,.,TRBV27,TGTGCCAGCAGTAGTAGCGGCCTTAACTATGGCTACACCTTC,CASSSSGLNYGYTF
16,TRBJ1-2,few,.,TRBV7-2,TGTGCCAGCAGCCCGAGGGTCGTACGCGGGGGGCAGGGCTACACCTTC,CASSPRVVRGGQGYTF
16,TRBJ2-1,.,TRBD2,TRBV18,TGTGCCAGCTCACCACAGGGACTACAAGTTCGTGGGGAGCAGTTCTTC,CASSPQGLQVRGEQFF
13,TRBJ1-6,many,.,TRBV19,TGTGCCAGTAGTTTTCCAGGGAATTCACCCCTCCACTTT,CASSFPGNSPLHF